These T cell receptor beta chains were read from a single sample in a study of blood T cells in healthy people across ages. Via MiXCR, TCRdb re-called the 5' RACE reads, giving one row per CDR3 protein. There are approximately 1.5 million distinct CDR3 sequences in the sample; around 40% occur only once, and 4% lies in the top ten. Sequencing was carried out using blood. The source is a woman in her late teens or twenties in good health. The CDR3 runs from the conserved cysteine through the conserved F or W. Fields, in order: V gene, J gene, clone size, D gene, CDR3 DNA, CDR3 protein. The D gene is left open where the match is weak. Rows give clone size only sometimes, using once, few, many, or a class for an expanded clone.

>TRBV7-9|TRBJ1-1|.|.
TGTGCCAGCAGCCGCCGGAGCGTGACTGAAGCTTTCTTT
CASSRRSVTEAFF
>TRBV6-1|TRBJ2-1|.|.
TGTGCCAGCAGTGAGGGCTCCCCTGCTCACAATGAGCAGTTCTTC
CASSEGSPAHNEQFF
>TRBV2|TRBJ2-1|.|TRBD1
TGTGCCAGCAGAACTGACAGGGCAAACTCCTACAATGAGCAGTTCTTC
CASRTDRANSYNEQFF
>TRBV27|TRBJ2-1|few|.
TGTGCCAGCAGATACCGGGACGGCTCCTACAATGAGCAGTTCTTC
CASRYRDGSYNEQFF
>TRBV29-1|TRBJ2-2|.|.
TGCAGCGTTGAAGATGCGCAGCTAAACACCGGGGAGCTGTTTTTT
CSVEDAQLNTGELFF
>TRBV29-1|TRBJ2-5|few|TRBD2
TGCAGCGGCGGGACTAGTGAGACCCAGTACTTC
CSGGTSETQYF
>TRBV20-1|TRBJ2-3|.|.
TGCAGTGCTAGAGAGTTGGGGACCAGCACAGATACGCAGTATTTT
CSARELGTSTDTQYF
>TRBV12-3/TRBV12-4|TRBJ2-5|.|.
TGTGCCAGCAGTATTGGGGCTCAAGAGACCCAGTACTTC
CASSIGAQETQYF
>TRBV5-1|TRBJ2-3|.|TRBD2
TGCGCCAGCAGATTAGCGGGACGCACAGATACGCAGTATTTT
CASRLAGRTDTQYF
>TRBV29-1|TRBJ2-7|.|.
TGCAGCGTTGAAGGGGGGCAATTACCCTACGAGCAGTACTTC
CSVEGGQLPYEQYF